This TCR beta chain is from a study of cytomegalovirus exposure and HLA in healthy donors. Background on the study: Out of about 179 million T cells, an earlier analysis found more than 95 million unique TCR beta sequences in total.

The germline gives CDR1 LNHDA, CDR2 SQIVND (reference sequence). The CDR3 spans 12 residues. Trimming pared 1 base from V and 11 bases from J, leaving 8 bases between. As to this clone: Its antigen is still unknown.

Study results and caveats: Equally common other TCR beta chains were less clonally expanded than HLA-associated ones, a later analysis found. A highly shared variant cluster was judged a likely technical artifact.

Vbeta (60) and Jbeta (13) primers were used in the PCR. Some clones are missing from TCRdb's copy, which holds only in-frame ones; the method was immunoSEQ multiplex PCR. The table includes 150,000 or so clones, about two thirds detected once. Sequenced sample: PBMCs. The sequence was obtained from a man younger than 40 in good health and CMV-seropositive. J is TRBJ1-4 and V is TRBV19; TRBD1 is a possible D gene (5 bases). CDR3 loop: CASSIGQGKLFF. In nucleotides, the CDR3 is TGTGCCAGTAGTATAGGCCAGGGCAAACTGTTTTTT.